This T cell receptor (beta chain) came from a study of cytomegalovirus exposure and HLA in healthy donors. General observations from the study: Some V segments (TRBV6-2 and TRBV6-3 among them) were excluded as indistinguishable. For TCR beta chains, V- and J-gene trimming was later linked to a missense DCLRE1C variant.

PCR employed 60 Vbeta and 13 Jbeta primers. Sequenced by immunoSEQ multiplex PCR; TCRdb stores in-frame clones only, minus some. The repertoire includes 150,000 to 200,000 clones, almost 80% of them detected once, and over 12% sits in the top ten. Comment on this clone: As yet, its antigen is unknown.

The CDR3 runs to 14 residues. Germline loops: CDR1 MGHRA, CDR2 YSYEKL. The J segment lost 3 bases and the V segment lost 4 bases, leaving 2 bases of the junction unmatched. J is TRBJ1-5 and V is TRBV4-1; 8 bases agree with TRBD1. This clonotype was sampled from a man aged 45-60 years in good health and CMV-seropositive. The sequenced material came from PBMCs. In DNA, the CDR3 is TGCGCCAGCAGCCTGGACAGGGACAATCAGCCCCAGCATTTT. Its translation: CASSLDRDNQPQHF.